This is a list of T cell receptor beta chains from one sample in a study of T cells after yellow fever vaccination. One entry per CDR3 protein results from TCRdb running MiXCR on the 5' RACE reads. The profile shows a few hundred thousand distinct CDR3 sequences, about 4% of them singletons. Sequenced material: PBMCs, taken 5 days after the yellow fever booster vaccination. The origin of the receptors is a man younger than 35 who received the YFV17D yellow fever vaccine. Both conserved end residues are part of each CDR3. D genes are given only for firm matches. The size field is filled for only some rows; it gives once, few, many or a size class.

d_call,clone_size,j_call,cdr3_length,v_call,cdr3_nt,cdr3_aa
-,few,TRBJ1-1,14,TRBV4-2,TGTGCCAGCCTTCGCATTGTCGGGAGCACTGAAGCTTTCTTT,CASLRIVGSTEAFF
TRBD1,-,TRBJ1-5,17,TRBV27,TGTGCCAGCAGTTTAACGGCAGGGGGCACGGGCAATCAGCCCCAGCATTTT,CASSLTAGGTGNQPQHF
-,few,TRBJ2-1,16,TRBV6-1,TGTGCCAGCAGTGCGCCGCGAACTAGGTTGGGCAATGAGCAGTTCTTC,CASSAPRTRLGNEQFF
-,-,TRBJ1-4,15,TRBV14,TGTGCCAGCAGCCCCTTGGCCAGCACTAATGAAAAACTGTTTTTT,CASSPLASTNEKLFF
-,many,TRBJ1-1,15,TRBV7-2,TGTGCCAGCAGCTTAGCGGGAGTGCGGAACACTGAAGCTTTCTTT,CASSLAGVRNTEAFF
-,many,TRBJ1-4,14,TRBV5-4,TGTGCCAGCAGCTCTGGACAGAAACCTGAAAAACTGTTTTTT,CASSSGQKPEKLFF
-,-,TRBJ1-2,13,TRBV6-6,TGTGCCAGCAGGTCACAGCGGGGGGATGGCTACACCTTC,CASRSQRGDGYTF
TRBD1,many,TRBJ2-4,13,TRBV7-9,TGTGCCAGCATCGGACAGGGGGGAAACATTCAGTACTTC,CASIGQGGNIQYF
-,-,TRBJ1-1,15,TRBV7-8,TGTGCCAGCAGCTTCATGCGAGAGGGGAACACTGAAGCTTTCTTT,CASSFMREGNTEAFF
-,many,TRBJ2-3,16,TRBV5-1,TGCGCCAGCAGCGCCCGGACAGCCCGTGCTCCAGATACGCAGTATTTT,CASSARTARAPDTQYF
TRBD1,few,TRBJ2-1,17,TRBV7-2,TGTGCCAGCAGCTTAGGGGGCCCGGGACAGGGGGCGAGTGAGCAGTTCTTC,CASSLGGPGQGASEQFF
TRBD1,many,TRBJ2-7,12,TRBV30,TGTGCCTGGAGCACAGGGGCCTACGAGCAGTACTTC,CAWSTGAYEQYF
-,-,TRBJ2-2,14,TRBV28,TGTGCCAGCAGTCACCGGGCGCCGACCGGGGAGCTGTTTTTT,CASSHRAPTGELFF
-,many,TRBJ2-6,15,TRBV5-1,TGCGCCAGCAACGACGGGAACGCTGGGGCCAACGTCCTGACTTTC,CASNDGNAGANVLTF
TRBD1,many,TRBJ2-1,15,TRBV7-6,TGTGCCAGCAGCTTAGCACAGGGGGCCTTCAATGAGCAGTTCTTC,CASSLAQGAFNEQFF
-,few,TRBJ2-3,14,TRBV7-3,TGTGCCAGCAGCCGACGGGGGAATCAGGATACGCAGTATTTT,CASSRRGNQDTQYF
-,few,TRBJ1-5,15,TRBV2,TGTGCCAGCAAGGGAAGGGGACTCAGCAATCAGCCCCAGCATTTT,CASKGRGLSNQPQHF
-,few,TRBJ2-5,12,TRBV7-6,TGTGCCAGCATCCGGGGAGGCGAGACCCAGTACTTC,CASIRGGETQYF
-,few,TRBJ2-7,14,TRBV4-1,TGCGCCAGCAGCCAAGATCAGCCCTACTACGAGCAGTACTTC,CASSQDQPYYEQYF
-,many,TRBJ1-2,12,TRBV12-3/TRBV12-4,TGTGCCAGCAGCTTCCCCCGACGGGGCTACACCTTC,CASSFPRRGYTF
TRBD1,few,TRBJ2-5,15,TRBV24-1,TGTGCCACCAGTGATTCCTTCGACAGGGATGAGACCCAGTACTTC,CATSDSFDRDETQYF
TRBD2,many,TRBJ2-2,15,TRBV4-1,TGCGCCAGCAGCCAAGCGGGGGGGAACACCGGGGAGCTGTTTTTT,CASSQAGGNTGELFF
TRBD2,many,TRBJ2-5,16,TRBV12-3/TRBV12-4,TGTGCCAGCAGCCAAGGCCTAGCGGGGGGCGGTGAGACCCAGTACTTC,CASSQGLAGGGETQYF
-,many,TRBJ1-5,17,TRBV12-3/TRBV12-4,TGTGCCAGCAGTTTAGGGCCAAATAAAGGGGGCAATCAGCCCCAGCATTTT,CASSLGPNKGGNQPQHF
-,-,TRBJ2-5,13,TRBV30,TGTGCCTGGAGTGTACAGGGCCGAGAGACCCAGTACTTC,CAWSVQGRETQYF
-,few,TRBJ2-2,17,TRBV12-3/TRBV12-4,TGTGCCAGCAGTTTCGAGGCTTATACGGCGAACACCGGGGAGCTGTTTTTT,CASSFEAYTANTGELFF
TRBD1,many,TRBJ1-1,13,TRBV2,TGTGCCAGCACCGGGACAGGGATCCCTGAAGCTTTCTTT,CASTGTGIPEAFF
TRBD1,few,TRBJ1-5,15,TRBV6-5,TGTGCCAGCAGTCCCCGACAGGGGAGCAATCAGCCCCAGCATTTT,CASSPRQGSNQPQHF
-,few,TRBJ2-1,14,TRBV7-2,TGTGCCAGCAGCCCCGGCAGGGCGTACAATGAGCAGTTCTTC,CASSPGRAYNEQFF
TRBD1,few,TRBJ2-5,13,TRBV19,TGTGCCAGTACCCCAGGACAGGCGGAGACCCAGTACTTC,CASTPGQAETQYF
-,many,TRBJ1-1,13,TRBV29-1,TGCAGCGTTGATGGGGCGTCCTACACTGAAGCTTTCTTT,CSVDGASYTEAFF
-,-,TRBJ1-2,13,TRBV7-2,TGTGCCAGCAGCCCGGGAGGACCGGATGGCTACACCTTC,CASSPGGPDGYTF
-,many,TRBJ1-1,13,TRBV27,TGTGCCAGCAGCCCGAGCGGGAACGCTGAAGCTTTCTTT,CASSPSGNAEAFF
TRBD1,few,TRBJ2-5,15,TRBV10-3,TGTGCCATCGCGTCGGGACAGGTCGGTGGGGAGACCCAGTACTTC,CAIASGQVGGETQYF
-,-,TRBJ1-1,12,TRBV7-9,TGTGCCAGCAGCTTACCCTTCACTGAAGCTTTCTTT,CASSLPFTEAFF
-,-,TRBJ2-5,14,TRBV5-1,TGCGCCAGCAGCTCGTGGGCAGGACCGGAGACCCAGTACTTC,CASSSWAGPETQYF
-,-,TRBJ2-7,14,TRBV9,TGTGCCAGCAGCGTAGTGGGCAGCTCCTACGAGCAGTACTTC,CASSVVGSSYEQYF
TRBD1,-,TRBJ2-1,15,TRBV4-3,TGCGCCAGCAGCGCCGGGACAGCACCATACAATGAGCAGTTCTTC,CASSAGTAPYNEQFF
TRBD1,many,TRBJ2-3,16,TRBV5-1,TGCGCCAGCAGCCCCGGGGGGACAGGGATAGCAGATACGCAGTATTTT,CASSPGGTGIADTQYF
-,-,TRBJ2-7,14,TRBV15,TGTGCCACCAGCAGAGACGACAGCTTCTACGAGCAGTACTTC,CATSRDDSFYEQYF
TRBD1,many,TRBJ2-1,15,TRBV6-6,TGTGCCAGCAGTGCTCAGGGGGTTCCGTACAATGAGCAGTTCTTC,CASSAQGVPYNEQFF